A single sample is the source of the 25 T cell receptor beta chains below, sequenced in a study of chemoradiotherapy in HPV16-positive cancers. Libraries were prepared by immunoSEQ multiplex PCR; TCRdb keeps only in-frame clonotypes and omits some of them. The data show around 12,000 clones, about 81% seen once. This sample was obtained from a patient who underwent chemoradiotherapy. Receptors were obtained from a human donor with HPV-associated anogenital cancer.

The chain combines TRBV2 with TRBJ1-6; TRBD1 might be the D (5 bases). Deletions cut 9 bases from V and 11 bases from J, with 8 bases between. CDR1 and CDR2 (germline): SNHLY, FYNNEI. The CDR3 runs to 10 residues. This chain's CDR3 is CARWGTPLHF. CDR3 bases: TGTGCCAGGTGGGGGACACCCCTCCACTTT.

The CDR3 reads CASSLGRVVDEQYF. CDR3 nucleotide sequence: TGTGCCAGTAGTCTCGGGCGGGTCGTCGACGAGCAGTACTTC. This sequence joins TRBV19 and TRBJ2-7, with a tentative D call TRBD2 (5 bases). CDR3 length: 14 residues. Between the trimmed V and J ends, which lost 5 bases and 5 bases, there was a span of 16 bases. Germline values: CDR1 LNHDA, CDR2 SQIVND (reference sequence).

The rearrangement uses TRBV25-1 and TRBJ2-5; D is unresolved. Germline V lookup: CDR1 MGHDK, CDR2 SYGVNS. Deletions cut 4 bases from V and 5 bases from J, with 11 bases between. The CDR3 has 13 amino acids. CDR3 protein: CASSGRIWETQYF. The CDR3, as DNA: TGTGCCAGCAGTGGCAGAATTTGGGAGACCCAGTACTTC.

The sample holds one count of this clone. The junction differs from germline at one of its ends, possibly a read error. The same CDR3 also results from other DNA sequences found in this sample. The rearrangement joins TRBV9 to TRBJ1-1; no clear D gene. The germline V gene encodes CDR1 SGDLS and CDR2 YYNGEE. This CDR3 has 14 amino acids. DNA for the CDR3: TGTGCCAGCAGCGTAGAGGGCTCAAACACTGAAGCCTTCTTT. Translating gives CASSVEGSNTEAFF.

The genes are TRBV15 and TRBJ2-2; 15 nucleotides line up with TRBD2. Trimming at V came to 0 bases and at J to 4 bases, leaving 9 bases not matched to a gene. The germline V gene has CDR1 LNHNV and CDR2 YYDKDF (reference sequence). The CDR3 has 20 residues. The CDR3 region has the DNA TGTGCCACCAGCAGAGATGCCCGGACTAGCGGGGGGGCCCCCACCGGGGAGCTGTTTTTT. It specifies CATSRDARTSGGAPTGELFF.

The chain links TRBV11-1 to TRBJ1-5, with a tentative D call TRBD1 (5 bases). The CDR3 has 14 amino acids. Per germline, CDR1 SGHAT and CDR2 FQDESV (reference sequence). Trimming shortened V by 5 bases and J by 9 bases, and 17 bases separated the two germline ends. As DNA, the CDR3 is TGTGCCAGCAGCCTGGGGACCGATCTCTCGCCCCAGCATTTT. It specifies CASSLGTDLSPQHF.

The chain uses TRBV30 and TRBJ2-1; no definite D call. Germline loops: CDR1 GTSNPN, CDR2 SVGIG (reference sequence). V lost 5 bases, J lost 6 bases, and 14 bases lay in between. The CDR3 loop spans 13 amino acids. The CDR3 bases are TGTGCCTGGGGAAGAAAGTCGACCAATGAGCAGTTCTTC. Protein sequence: CAWGRKSTNEQFF.

V gene TRBV27 combines with J gene TRBJ1-1; a weak D match, TRBD1 (5 bases). The V end lost 7 bases, the J end lost 4 bases, and 13 bases lay between the germline ends. In germline, CDR1 is MNHEY, CDR2 SMNVEV (reference sequence). The length of the CDR3 is 13 residues. The CDR3 nucleotides read TGTGCCAGCAATCTTAATGGGGGCACTGAAGCTTTCTTT. Protein product: CASNLNGGTEAFF.

The chain employs TRBV7-3 and TRBJ1-5; D gene uncertain. This CDR3 region has 13 residues. Trimming pared 5 bases from V and 7 bases from J, leaving 12 bases between. The germline V gene encodes CDR1 SGHTA and CDR2 FQGTGA. CDR3: CASSTSPGQPQHF. CDR3 DNA: TGTGCCAGCAGCACGTCTCCTGGACAGCCCCAGCATTTT.

The chain recombines TRBV27 with TRBJ2-1; perhaps TRBD1 as D (6 bases). The germline CDR1 and CDR2 sequences are MNHEY and SMNVEV (reference sequence). V shed 5 bases and J shed 10 bases, with 21 bases lying between them. The CDR3 has 15 amino acids. CDR3 sequence reads: CASSTMTGPGLEQFF. CDR3 coding DNA: TGTGCCAGCAGTACAATGACAGGACCGGGGTTGGAGCAGTTCTTC.

This rearrangement joins TRBV7-3 to TRBJ1-3, with D perhaps TRBD1 (5 bases). The CDR3 loop spans 14 amino acids. Trimming cost V 2 bases and J 4 bases, with 9 bases left between them. Germline V gives CDR1 SGHTA, CDR2 FQGTGA. The chain's CDR3 is CASSLDSHGNTIYF. The CDR3 DNA reads as TGTGCCAGCAGCTTAGACAGTCACGGAAACACCATATATTTT.

CDR3 nucleotides: TGTGCCAGCTCTGGTTTGTTGACTGAAGCTTTCTTT. Residues: CASSGLLTEAFF. The V and J genes are TRBV18 and TRBJ1-1, with D hard to call. Deletions cut 6 bases from V and 5 bases from J, with 10 bases between. Germline V CDR1 and CDR2: KGHSH, LQKENI. The CDR3 is 12 residues long.

This chain uses TRBV30 with TRBJ2-4, with 7 bases that match TRBD1. CDR1 and CDR2 (germline): GTSNPN, SVGIG (reference sequence). J was trimmed by 4 bases and V by 0 bases; bases with no gene match: 3. This CDR3 comprises 14 residues. CDR3 protein: CAWSVSGQKNIQYF. The CDR3 DNA reads as TGTGCCTGGAGTGTATCGGGACAGAAAAACATTCAGTACTTC.

The rearrangement joins TRBV2 to TRBJ2-7; D remains unclear. The CDR3 is 13 residues long. From germline, CDR1 is SNHLY and CDR2 FYNNEI. Trimming removed 1 base from V and 0 bases from J, with 4 bases in between. The DNA for the CDR3 is TGTGCCAGCAGTGAAGGGGGCTCCTACGAGCAGTACTTC. Amino acids: CASSEGGSYEQYF.

J is TRBJ2-5 and V is TRBV7-2, with a weak D call TRBD1 (6 bases). This CDR3 contains 14 residues. Germline CDR1 is SGHTA and CDR2 is FQGNSA. Trimming took off 3 bases at V and 2 bases at J, with 10 bases between the two ends. The CDR3 coding sequence is TGTGCCAGCAGCTTCAGGGGCCGACAAGAGACCCAGTACTTC. Its translation is CASSFRGRQETQYF. Complete variable domain (other parts from reference TRBV7-2 and TRBJ2-5): GAGVSQSPSNKVTEKGKDVELRCDPISGHTALYWYRQSLGQGLEFLIYFQGNSAPDKSGLPSDRFSAERTGGSVSTLTIQRTQQEDSAVYLCASSFRGRQETQYFGPGTRLLVL.

The gene calls are TRBV6-5 and TRBJ2-5; TRBD1 is a possible D gene (6 bases). Germline loops: CDR1 MNHEY, CDR2 SVGAGI. CDR3 length: 14 residues. V was cut by 6 bases and J by 3 bases, with 14 bases left in between. The DNA of the CDR3 is TGTGCCAGCAGCCTTGAGGACAGCGAAGAGACCCAGTACTTC. Amino acids: CASSLEDSEETQYF.

The chain employs TRBV2 and TRBJ2-3; D is uncertain. CDR1 is SNHLY and CDR2 is FYNNEI in the germline V gene. Between the trimmed V and J ends, which lost 3 bases and 2 bases, there was a span of 9 bases. The CDR3 totals 14 residues. CDR3 coding DNA: TGTGCCAGCAGTGATAGGACGTTCACAGATACGCAGTATTTT. Amino acids: CASSDRTFTDTQYF.

The V gene is TRBV12-5, the J gene TRBJ2-2, with TRBD1 identical over 7 bases. The CDR3 totals 16 residues. Germline values: CDR1 LGHNT, CDR2 FRNRAP. The junction had 6 bases not matched to a gene; V was cut back by 3 bases and J by 2 bases. CDR3 in DNA: TGTGCTAGTGGTTTCGGGACAGCTCTAAACACCGGGGAGCTGTTTTTT. Translated: CASGFGTALNTGELFF.

The chain uses TRBV29-1 and TRBJ2-7; tentative D call: TRBD1 (6 bases). The CDR3 is 10 amino acids. V gave up 3 bases and J gave up 7 bases, with 7 bases separating them. Germline assignment: CDR1 SQVTM and CDR2 ANQGSEA. The CDR3 sequence: CSVDQGEQYF. CDR3 nucleotides: TGCAGCGTTGATCAGGGGGAGCAGTACTTC.

Comment on this clone: One end of the junction does not line up with germline, which may come from a read error. The chain links TRBV7-8 to TRBJ2-5, with 8 bases that match TRBD2. The CDR3 totals 16 residues. Germline V gene lookup returns CDR1 SGHVS and CDR2 FQNEAQ. CDR3 DNA: TGTGCCAGCAGCTTATTTCGGGGGGGCCACCACGAGACCCAGTACTTC. This codes for CASSLFRGGHHETQYF.

Only one count was recorded for this clone. The genes are TRBV27 and TRBJ2-7, with D maybe TRBD1 (6 bases). Germline values: CDR1 MNHEY, CDR2 SMNVEV (reference sequence). This CDR3 contains 15 residues. V shed 4 bases and J shed 2 bases, with 15 bases lying between them. The CDR3 region has the DNA TGTGCCAGCAGTTCCATCCCGCCAGGGGCCTACGAGCAGTACTTC. It is translated as CASSSIPPGAYEQYF.

The chain is built from TRBV4-1 and TRBJ2-5; tentatively, D is TRBD1 (6 bases). V lost 4 bases and J 0 bases, leaving 9 bases between the germline ends. In germline, CDR1 is MGHRA, CDR2 YSYEKL. The CDR3 is made up of 14 amino acids. The DNA for the CDR3 is TGCGCCAGCAGCCCGGGGACATACCAAGAGACCCAGTACTTC. Translation: CASSPGTYQETQYF.

This clone showed up just once. In nucleotides, the CDR3 is TGTGCCAGCGGAACCCCGCGGGGGGCCTCCTACGAGCAGTACTTC. Translation: CASGTPRGASYEQYF. The chain couples TRBV25-1 to TRBJ2-7, with 8 bases lining up with TRBD2. The CDR3 length is 15 residues. Germline V CDR1 and CDR2: MGHDK, SYGVNS. V trimming: 8 bases; J trimming: 0 bases; junction bases outside the gene matches: 9.

The J gene is TRBJ2-3, the V gene TRBV5-1; D is uncertain. The CDR3 is made up of 13 amino acids. Per the germline V gene, CDR1 is SGHRS and CDR2 is YFSETQ. Trimming took 6 bases from V and 2 from J, leaving 10 bases between them. The CDR3 DNA follows: TGCGCCAGCAACGCGGATTACACAGATACGCAGTATTTT. This sequence encodes CASNADYTDTQYF.

This clone was counted between two and nine times. V usage is TRBV9 and J usage is TRBJ1-2, with D unclear. Germline assignment: CDR1 SGDLS and CDR2 YYNGEE. The CDR3 runs to 15 residues. Between the trimmed V and J ends, which lost 4 bases and 7 bases, there was a span of 20 bases. The CDR3 sequence is CASSPRWEGASGYTF. The DNA of the CDR3 is TGTGCCAGCAGCCCCCGTTGGGAAGGAGCAAGTGGCTACACCTTC.